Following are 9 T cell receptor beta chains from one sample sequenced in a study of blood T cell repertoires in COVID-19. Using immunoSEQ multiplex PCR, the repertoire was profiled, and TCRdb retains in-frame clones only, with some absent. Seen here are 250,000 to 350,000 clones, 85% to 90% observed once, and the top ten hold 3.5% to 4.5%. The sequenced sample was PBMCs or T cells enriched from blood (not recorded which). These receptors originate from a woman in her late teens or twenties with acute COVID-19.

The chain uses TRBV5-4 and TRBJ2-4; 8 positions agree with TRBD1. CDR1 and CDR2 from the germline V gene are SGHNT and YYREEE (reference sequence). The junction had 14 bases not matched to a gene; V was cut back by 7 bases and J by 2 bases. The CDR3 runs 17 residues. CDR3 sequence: CASARQGMDATKNIQYF. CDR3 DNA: TGTGCCAGCGCCAGACAGGGGATGGACGCGACCAAAAACATTCAGTACTTC.

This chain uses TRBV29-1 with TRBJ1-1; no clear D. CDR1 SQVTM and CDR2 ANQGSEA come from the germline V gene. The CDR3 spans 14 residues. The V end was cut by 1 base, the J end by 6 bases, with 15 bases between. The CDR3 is CSVEGEGTEAEAFF. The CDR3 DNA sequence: TGCAGCGTTGAAGGGGAGGGAACTGAGGCTGAAGCTTTCTTT.

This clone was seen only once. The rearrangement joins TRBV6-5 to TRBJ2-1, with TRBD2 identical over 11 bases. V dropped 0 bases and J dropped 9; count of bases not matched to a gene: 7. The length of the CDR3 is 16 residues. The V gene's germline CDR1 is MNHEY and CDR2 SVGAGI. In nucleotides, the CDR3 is TGTGCCAGCAGTTACTCTATTAGCGGGAGGGCCCCTGAGCAGTTCTTC. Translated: CASSYSISGRAPEQFF.

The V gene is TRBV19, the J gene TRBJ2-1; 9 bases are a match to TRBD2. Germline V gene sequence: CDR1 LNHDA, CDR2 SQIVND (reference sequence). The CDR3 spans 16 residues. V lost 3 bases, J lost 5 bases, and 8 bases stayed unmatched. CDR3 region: CASSISGGAKHNEQFF. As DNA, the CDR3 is TGTGCCAGTAGTATTAGCGGGGGTGCTAAACACAATGAGCAGTTCTTC.

The CDR3 protein is CASSERGTGGIGGYTF. For the CDR3, the DNA is TGTGCCAGCAGCGAACGCGGGACAGGGGGGATTGGCGGCTACACCTTC. The chain joins TRBV7-9 to TRBJ1-2; 11 bases are shared with TRBD1. With V trimmed by 5 bases and J by 8 bases, 13 bases remained unmatched. Germline CDR1 and CDR2: SEHNR and FQNEAQ (reference sequence). This CDR3 spans 16 amino acids. Using reference TRBV7-9 and TRBJ1-2 for the parts outside the CDR3, the full variable domain is DTGVSQNPRHKITKRGQNVTFRCDPISEHNRLYWYRQTLGQGPEFLTYFQNEAQLEKSRLLSDRFSAERPKGSFSTLEIQRTEQGDSAMYLCASSERGTGGIGGYTFGSGTRLTVV.

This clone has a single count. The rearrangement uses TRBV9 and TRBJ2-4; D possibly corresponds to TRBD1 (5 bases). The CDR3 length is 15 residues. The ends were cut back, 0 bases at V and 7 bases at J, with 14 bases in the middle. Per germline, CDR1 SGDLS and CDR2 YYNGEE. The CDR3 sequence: CASSVAQGYKNIQYF. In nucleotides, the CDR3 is TGTGCCAGCAGCGTAGCTCAGGGTTATAAGAACATTCAGTACTTC.

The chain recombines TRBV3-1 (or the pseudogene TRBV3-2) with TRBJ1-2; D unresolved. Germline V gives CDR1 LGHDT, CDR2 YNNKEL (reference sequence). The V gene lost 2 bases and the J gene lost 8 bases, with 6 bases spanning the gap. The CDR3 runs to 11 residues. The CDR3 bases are TGTGCCAGCAGCCAAAGAGCGGGCTACACCTTC. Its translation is CASSQRAGYTF.

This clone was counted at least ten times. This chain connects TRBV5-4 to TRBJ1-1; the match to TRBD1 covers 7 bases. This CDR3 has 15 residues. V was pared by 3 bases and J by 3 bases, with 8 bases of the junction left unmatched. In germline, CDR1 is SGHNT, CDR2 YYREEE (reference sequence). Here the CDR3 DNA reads TGTGCCAGCAGCTGGGATTCCAGGGGGGACACTGAAGCTTTCTTT. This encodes CASSWDSRGDTEAFF.

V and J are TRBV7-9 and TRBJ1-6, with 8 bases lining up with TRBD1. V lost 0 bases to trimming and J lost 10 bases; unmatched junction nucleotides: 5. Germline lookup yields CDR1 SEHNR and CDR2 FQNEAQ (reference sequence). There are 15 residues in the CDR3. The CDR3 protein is CASSLADRGGSPLHF. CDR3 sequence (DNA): TGTGCCAGCAGCTTAGCCGACAGGGGTGGATCACCCCTCCACTTT.